This T cell receptor beta chain emerged from a study of T cells after yellow fever vaccination. Study in general: The fractions with low cell numbers were processed using SMART-Seq v4 Ultra Low Input. Notes on the study in general: Post-booster repertoires contained most primary-vaccination clones again (approximately 97% CD4, 85% to 90% CD8). CD4 and CD8 compartments shared a small share of clonotypes.

The table lists this clonotype with a few counts. Its antigen is not known. With 4 bases clipped from V and 1 base from J, the junction kept 2 bases outside the gene matches. Germline V gene sequence: CDR1 MNHEY, CDR2 SVGAGI. CDR3 length equals 14 residues. 5'RACE template switching generated TCR cDNA, adding a universal primer site and UMIs. One entry per CDR3 protein, called by TCRdb with MiXCR from the 5' RACE reads. Of more than 300,000 distinct CDR3 sequences in the sample, 6.5% to 8.5% are singletons; the top ten hold 15% to 20%. V gene TRBV6-5 combines with J gene TRBJ1-1, with 8 bases that match TRBD1. Source: PBMCs, taken more than 40 days after the first yellow fever vaccination. The source is a man aged 18 to 30 who received the YFV17D yellow fever vaccine. CDR3 in amino acids: CASSFDRGNTEAFF. DNA of the CDR3: TGTGCCAGCAGTTTCGACAGGGGGAACACTGAAGCTTTCTTT.